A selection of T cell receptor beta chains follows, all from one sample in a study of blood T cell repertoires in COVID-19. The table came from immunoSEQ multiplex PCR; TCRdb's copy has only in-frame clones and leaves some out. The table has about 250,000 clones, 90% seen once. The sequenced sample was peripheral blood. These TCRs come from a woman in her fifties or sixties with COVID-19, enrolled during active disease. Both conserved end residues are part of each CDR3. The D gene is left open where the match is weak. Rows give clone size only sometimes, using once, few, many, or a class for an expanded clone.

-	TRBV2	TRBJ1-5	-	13	CASSADTNQPQHF	TGTGCCAGCAGCGCCGACACTAATCAGCCCCAGCATTTT
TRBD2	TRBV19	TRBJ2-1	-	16	CASSIVRAGGRNEQFF	TGTGCCAGTAGTATAGTTCGAGCGGGGGGGCGCAATGAGCAGTTCTTC
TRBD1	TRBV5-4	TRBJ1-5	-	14	CASSRQGADQPQHF	TGTGCCAGCAGCCGACAGGGGGCGGATCAGCCCCAGCATTTT
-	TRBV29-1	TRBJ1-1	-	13	CSGAQKPNTEAFF	TGCAGCGGGGCACAGAAGCCGAACACTGAAGCTTTCTTT
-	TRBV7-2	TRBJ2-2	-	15	CASSLRTGWTGELFF	TGTGCCAGCAGCTTGAGAACAGGGTGGACCGGGGAGCTGTTTTTT
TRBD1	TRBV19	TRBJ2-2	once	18	CASSSRGWGQSNTGELFF	TGTGCCAGTAGTAGCAGGGGGTGGGGACAGTCGAACACCGGGGAGCTGTTTTTT
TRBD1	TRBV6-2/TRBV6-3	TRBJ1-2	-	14	CASSGGTDRFGYTF	TGTGCCAGCAGTGGCGGGACAGATAGGTTCGGCTACACCTTC
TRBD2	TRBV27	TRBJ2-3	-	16	CASSQLAGASTDTQYF	TGTGCCAGCAGTCAATTAGCGGGGGCTAGCACAGATACGCAGTATTTT
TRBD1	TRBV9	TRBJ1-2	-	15	CASSVEGQGAQGYTF	TGTGCCAGCAGCGTAGAGGGACAGGGGGCGCAGGGCTACACCTTC
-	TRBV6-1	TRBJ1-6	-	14	CASSEHSQGRALHF	TGTGCCAGCAGTGAACACAGTCAGGGGAGGGCCCTCCACTTT
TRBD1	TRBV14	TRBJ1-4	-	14	CASSLQGGFEKLFF	TGTGCCAGCAGCCTACAGGGGGGATTCGAAAAACTGTTTTTT
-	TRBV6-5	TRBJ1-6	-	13	CASSQGIGSPLHF	TGTGCCAGCAGCCAGGGGATCGGTTCACCCCTCCACTTT
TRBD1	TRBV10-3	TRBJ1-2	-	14	CAIQGAKGSSGYTF	TGTGCCATCCAGGGGGCAAAAGGATCGTCCGGCTACACCTTC
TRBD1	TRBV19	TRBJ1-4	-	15	CASSPERQGDEKLFF	TGTGCCAGTAGTCCCGAAAGACAGGGAGATGAAAAACTGTTTTTT
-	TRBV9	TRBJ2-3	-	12	CASSVALDTQYF	TGTGCCAGCAGCGTAGCTTTAGATACGCAGTATTTT
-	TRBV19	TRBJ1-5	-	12	CASSIGSSAQHF	TGTGCCAGTAGTATAGGGTCATCAGCCCAGCATTTT
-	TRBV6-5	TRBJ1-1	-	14	CASSTGPESTEAFF	TGTGCCAGCAGTACAGGCCCAGAAAGCACTGAAGCTTTCTTT
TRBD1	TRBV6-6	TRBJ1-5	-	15	CASSGTAGDNQPQHF	TGTGCCAGCAGTGGGACAGCGGGAGACAATCAGCCCCAGCATTTT
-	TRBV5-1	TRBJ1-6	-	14	CASSFSQFNSPLHF	TGCGCCAGCAGCTTTAGCCAGTTTAATTCACCCCTCCACTTT
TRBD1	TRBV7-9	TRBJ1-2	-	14	CASQGGAGLAGYTF	TGTGCCAGTCAGGGGGGCGCGGGTCTCGCTGGCTACACCTTC
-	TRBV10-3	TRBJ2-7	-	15	CAISESAGQPAEQYF	TGTGCCATCAGTGAGTCCGCGGGACAGCCCGCCGAGCAGTACTTC
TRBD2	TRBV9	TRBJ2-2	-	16	CASSVGTSGGTGELFF	TGTGCCAGCAGCGTAGGGACTAGCGGGGGGACCGGGGAGCTGTTTTTT
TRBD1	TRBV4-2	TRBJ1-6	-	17	CASSQIGQGRSASPLHF	TGTGCCAGCAGCCAGATCGGACAGGGTAGGTCCGCTTCACCCCTCCACTTT
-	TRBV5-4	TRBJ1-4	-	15	CASASGLRDNEKLFF	TGTGCCAGCGCCTCCGGTCTCCGGGATAATGAAAAACTGTTTTTT
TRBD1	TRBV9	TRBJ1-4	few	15	CASSVVQGGGEKLFF	TGTGCCAGCAGCGTAGTACAGGGGGGAGGTGAAAAACTGTTTTTT
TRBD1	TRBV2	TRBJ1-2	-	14	CASSRTGLQYGYTF	TGTGCCAGCAGTCGGACAGGGTTACAATATGGCTACACCTTC
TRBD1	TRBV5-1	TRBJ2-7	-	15	CASSQTGDRHYEQYF	TGCGCCAGCAGCCAAACAGGGGACCGGCACTACGAGCAGTACTTC
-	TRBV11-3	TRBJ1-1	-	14	CASSYRGTDTEAFF	TGTGCCAGCAGCTATAGGGGTACGGACACTGAAGCTTTCTTT
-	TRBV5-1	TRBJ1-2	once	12	CASSLEGDGYTF	TGCGCCAGCAGCTTGGAGGGGGATGGCTACACCTTC
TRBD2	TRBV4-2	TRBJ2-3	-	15	CASSPVGGSTDTQYF	TGTGCCAGCAGCCCTGTGGGGGGGAGCACAGATACGCAGTATTTT
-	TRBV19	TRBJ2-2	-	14	CASSQGPVTGELFF	TGTGCCAGTAGTCAGGGCCCAGTCACCGGGGAGCTGTTTTTT
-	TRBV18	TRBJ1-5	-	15	CASSPSGLFNQPQHF	TGTGCCAGCTCACCATCGGGGTTGTTCAATCAGCCCCAGCATTTT
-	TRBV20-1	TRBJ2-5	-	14	CSASRLEVGETQYF	TGCAGTGCTAGTCGACTAGAAGTAGGTGAGACCCAGTACTTC
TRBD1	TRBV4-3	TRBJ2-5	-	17	CASSQDRPGQGGETQYF	TGCGCCAGCAGCCAAGATCGCCCGGGACAGGGCGGGGAGACCCAGTACTTC
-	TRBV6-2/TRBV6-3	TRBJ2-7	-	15	CASSSLGGGSYEQYF	TGTGCCAGCAGTTCGTTGGGAGGGGGCTCCTACGAGCAGTACTTC
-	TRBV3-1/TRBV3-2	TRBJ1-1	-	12	CASSQEGLEAFF	TGTGCCAGCAGCCAAGAGGGGCTTGAAGCTTTCTTT
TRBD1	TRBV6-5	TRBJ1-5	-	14	CASRIGTVQSTQHF	TGTGCCAGCAGGATTGGGACAGTCCAGTCAACCCAGCATTTT
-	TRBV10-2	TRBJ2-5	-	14	CASRDRRGSETQYF	TGCGCCAGCAGGGACCGCCGGGGGTCGGAGACCCAGTACTTC
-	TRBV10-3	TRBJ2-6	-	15	CAISESRGEANVLTF	TGTGCCATCAGTGAGTCTCGGGGTGAGGCCAACGTCCTGACTTTC
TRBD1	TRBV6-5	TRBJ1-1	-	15	CASRRTGARNTEAFF	TGTGCCAGCAGACGGACAGGGGCAAGGAACACTGAAGCTTTCTTT
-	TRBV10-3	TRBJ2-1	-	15	CAISEAEGIGNEQFF	TGTGCCATCAGTGAGGCGGAGGGGATCGGAAATGAGCAGTTCTTC
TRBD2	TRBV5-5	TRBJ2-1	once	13	CASTSGGLHEQFF	TGTGCCAGTACTAGCGGGGGACTACATGAGCAGTTCTTC